The T cell receptor beta chain under discussion was sequenced for a study of cytomegalovirus exposure and HLA in healthy donors. About the research overall: An early data release held 75 million to 100 million unique TCRs from HLA-typed donors. Study results and caveats: Researchers reported in a later analysis that a missense DCLRE1C variant was tied to TCR beta V- and J-gene trimming.

The germline V gene encodes CDR1 SGHAT and CDR2 FQNNGV. The V and J ends lost 1 base and 1 base, in that order; junction bases with no gene match: 5. There are 17 residues in the CDR3. Vbeta (60) and Jbeta (13) primers were used in the PCR. Measured with immunoSEQ multiplex PCR; TCRdb has only the in-frame clones, and not every one. Of 100,000 to 120,000 clones listed, more than 9.5% are singletons. As to this clone: What it recognizes is unknown.

The V and J genes are TRBV11-2 and TRBJ2-1; 9 bases fit TRBD1. Sequences were obtained from PBMCs. This clonotype originated in a man aged 35 to 55 in good health and CMV-seropositive. This chain's CDR3 is CASSLGGGTGSYNEQFF. For the CDR3, the DNA is TGTGCCAGCAGCTTAGGAGGGGGGACAGGGTCCTACAATGAGCAGTTCTTC.